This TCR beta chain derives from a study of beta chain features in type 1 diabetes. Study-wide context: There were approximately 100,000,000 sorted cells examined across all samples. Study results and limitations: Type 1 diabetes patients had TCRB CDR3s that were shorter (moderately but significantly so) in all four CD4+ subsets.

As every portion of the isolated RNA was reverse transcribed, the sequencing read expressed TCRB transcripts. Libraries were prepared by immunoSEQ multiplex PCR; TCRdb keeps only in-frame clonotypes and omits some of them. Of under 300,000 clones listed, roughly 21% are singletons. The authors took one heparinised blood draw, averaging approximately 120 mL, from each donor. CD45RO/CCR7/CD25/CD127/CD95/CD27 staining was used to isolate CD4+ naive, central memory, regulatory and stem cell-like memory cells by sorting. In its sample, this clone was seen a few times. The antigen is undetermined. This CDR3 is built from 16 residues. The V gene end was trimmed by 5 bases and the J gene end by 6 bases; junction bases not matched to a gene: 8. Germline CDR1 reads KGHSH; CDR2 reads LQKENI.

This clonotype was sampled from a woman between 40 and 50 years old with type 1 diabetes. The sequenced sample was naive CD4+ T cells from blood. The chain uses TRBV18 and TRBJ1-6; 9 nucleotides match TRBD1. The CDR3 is CASSSGQGGVNSPLHF. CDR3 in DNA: TGTGCCAGCTCATCGGGACAGGGAGGCGTTAATTCACCCCTCCACTTT.